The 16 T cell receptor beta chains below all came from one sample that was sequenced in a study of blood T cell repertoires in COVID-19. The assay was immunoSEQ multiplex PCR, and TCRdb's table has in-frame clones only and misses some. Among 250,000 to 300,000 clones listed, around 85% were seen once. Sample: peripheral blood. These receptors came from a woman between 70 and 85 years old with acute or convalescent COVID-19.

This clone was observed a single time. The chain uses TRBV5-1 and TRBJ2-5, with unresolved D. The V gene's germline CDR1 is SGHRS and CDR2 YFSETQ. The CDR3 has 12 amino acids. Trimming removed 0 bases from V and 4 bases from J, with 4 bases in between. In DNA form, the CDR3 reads TGCGCCAGCAGCTTGGCCCTAGAGACCCAGTACTTC. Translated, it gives CASSLALETQYF.

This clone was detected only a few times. CDR3 DNA sequence: TGTGCCAGCAGCCGGGCGGGTAGGGGACAGCAAGAGACCCAGTACTTC. Protein product: CASSRAGRGQQETQYF. The V gene is TRBV11-2, the J gene TRBJ2-5, with 7 nucleotides matching TRBD1. The CDR3 loop spans 16 amino acids. Germline CDR1 SGHAT, CDR2 FQNNGV. J lost 2 bases, V lost 5 bases, and 11 bases had no gene match.

The CDR3 nucleotides read TGTGCCAGCAGTCAGGACAGCCTAATGAACACCGGGGAGCTGTTTTTT. Protein: CASSQDSLMNTGELFF. The chain is built from TRBV2 and TRBJ2-2; maybe TRBD1 (6 bases). Germline values: CDR1 SNHLY, CDR2 FYNNEI. V lost 5 bases and J 1 base, leaving 14 bases between the germline ends. This CDR3 has 16 amino acids.

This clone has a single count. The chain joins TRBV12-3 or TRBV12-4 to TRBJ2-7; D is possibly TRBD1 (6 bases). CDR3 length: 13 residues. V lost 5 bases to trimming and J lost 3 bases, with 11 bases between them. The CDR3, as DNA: TGTGCCAGCAGTCAGGGGTCCCGCTACGAGCAGTACTTC. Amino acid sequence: CASSQGSRYEQYF.

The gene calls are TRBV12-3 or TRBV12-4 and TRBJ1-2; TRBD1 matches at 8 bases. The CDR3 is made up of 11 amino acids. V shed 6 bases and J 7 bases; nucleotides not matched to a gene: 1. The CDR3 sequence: CASSQGAGYTF. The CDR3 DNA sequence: TGTGCCAGCAGCCAGGGGGCTGGCTACACCTTC.

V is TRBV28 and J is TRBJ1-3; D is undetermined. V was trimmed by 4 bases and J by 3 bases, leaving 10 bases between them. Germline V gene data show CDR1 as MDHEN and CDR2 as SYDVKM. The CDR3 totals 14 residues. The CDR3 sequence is CASSSRVDGNTIYF. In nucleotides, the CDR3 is TGTGCCAGCAGTTCGCGAGTAGATGGAAACACCATATATTTT.

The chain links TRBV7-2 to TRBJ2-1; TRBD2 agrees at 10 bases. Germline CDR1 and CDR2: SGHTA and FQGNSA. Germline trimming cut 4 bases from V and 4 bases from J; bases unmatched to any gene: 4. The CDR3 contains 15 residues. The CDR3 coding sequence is TGTGCCAGCAGCTCGCTAGCGGGGGCTTACAATGAGCAGTTCTTC. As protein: CASSSLAGAYNEQFF.

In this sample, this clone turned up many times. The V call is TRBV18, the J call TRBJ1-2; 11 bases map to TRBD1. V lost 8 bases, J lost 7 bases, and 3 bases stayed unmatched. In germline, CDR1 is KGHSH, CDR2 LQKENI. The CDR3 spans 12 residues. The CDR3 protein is CASAGQGGGYTF. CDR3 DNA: TGTGCCAGCGCGGGACAGGGGGGTGGCTACACCTTC.

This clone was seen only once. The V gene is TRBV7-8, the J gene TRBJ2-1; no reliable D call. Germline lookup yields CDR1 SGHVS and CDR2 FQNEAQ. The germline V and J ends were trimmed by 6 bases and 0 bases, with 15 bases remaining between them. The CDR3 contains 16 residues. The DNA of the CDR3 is TGTGCCAGCAGGTATCCGGGTTCGAGCTCCTACAATGAGCAGTTCTTC. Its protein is CASRYPGSSSYNEQFF.

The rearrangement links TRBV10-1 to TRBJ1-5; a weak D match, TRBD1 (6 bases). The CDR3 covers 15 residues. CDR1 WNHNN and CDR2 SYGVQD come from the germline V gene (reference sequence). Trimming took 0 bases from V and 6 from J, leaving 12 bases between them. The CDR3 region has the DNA TGCGCCAGCAGTGAGTCCAGGGGATTAGGTCAGCCCCAGCATTTT. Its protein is CASSESRGLGQPQHF.

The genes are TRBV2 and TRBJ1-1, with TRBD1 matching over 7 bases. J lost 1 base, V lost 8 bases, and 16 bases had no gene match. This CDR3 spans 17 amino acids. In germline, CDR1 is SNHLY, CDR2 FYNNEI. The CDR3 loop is CASAPRQGGRGNTEAFF. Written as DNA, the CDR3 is TGTGCCAGCGCCCCTCGACAGGGAGGAAGGGGGAACACTGAAGCTTTCTTT. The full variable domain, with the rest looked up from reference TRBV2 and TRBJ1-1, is EPEVTQTPSHQVTQMGQEVILRCVPISNHLYFYWYRQILGQKVEFLVSFYNNEISEKSEIFDDQFSVERPDGSNFTLKIRSTKLEDSAMYFCASAPRQGGRGNTEAFFGQGTRLTVV.

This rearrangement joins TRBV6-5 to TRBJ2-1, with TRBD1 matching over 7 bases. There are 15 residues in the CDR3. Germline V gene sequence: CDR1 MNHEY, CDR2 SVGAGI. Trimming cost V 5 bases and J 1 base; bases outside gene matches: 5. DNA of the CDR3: TGTGCCAGCAGTCGGGACAGTGATTCCTACAATGAGCAGTTCTTC. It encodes CASSRDSDSYNEQFF.

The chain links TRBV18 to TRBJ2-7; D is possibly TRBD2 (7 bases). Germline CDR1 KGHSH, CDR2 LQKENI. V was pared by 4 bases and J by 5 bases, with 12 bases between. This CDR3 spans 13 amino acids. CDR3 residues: CASSRREGDEQYF. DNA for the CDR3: TGTGCCAGCTCACGGAGGGAGGGGGACGAGCAGTACTTC. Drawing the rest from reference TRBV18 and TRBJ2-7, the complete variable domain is NAGVMQNPRHLVRRRGQEARLRCSPMKGHSHVYWYRQLPEEGLKFMVYLQKENIIDESGMPKERFSAEFPKEGPSILRIQQVVRGDSAAYFCASSRREGDEQYFGPGTRLTVT.

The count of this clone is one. Written as DNA, the CDR3 is TGTGCCATCAGGGGCCCCGACAGCAATCAGCCCCAGCATTTT. This translates into CAIRGPDSNQPQHF. V usage is TRBV10-3 and J usage is TRBJ1-5; D gene uncertain. V shed 6 bases and J shed 1 base, with 10 bases lying between them. This CDR3 spans 14 amino acids. Germline assignment: CDR1 ENHRY and CDR2 SYGVKD.

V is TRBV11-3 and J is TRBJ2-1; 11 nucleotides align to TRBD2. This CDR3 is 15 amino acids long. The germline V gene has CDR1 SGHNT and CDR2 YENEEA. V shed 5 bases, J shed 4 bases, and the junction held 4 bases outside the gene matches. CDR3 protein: CASSIGTSGYNEQFF. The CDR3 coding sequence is TGTGCCAGCAGCATAGGGACTAGCGGTTACAATGAGCAGTTCTTC.

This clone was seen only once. In nucleotides, the CDR3 is TGTGCCAGCAAGGGGGACACCGGGGAGCTGTTTTTT. Translation: CASKGDTGELFF. The chain joins TRBV19 to TRBJ2-2; D perhaps matches TRBD1 (6 bases). The CDR3 is made up of 12 amino acids. In germline, CDR1 is LNHDA, CDR2 SQIVND (reference sequence). Deletions cut 9 bases from V and 3 bases from J, with 8 bases between.